The source of this T cell receptor (beta chain) is a study of CD8+ T cells in alopecia areata. Per the germline V gene, CDR1 is SQVTM and CDR2 is ANQGSEA. CDR3 length: 12 amino acids. V was trimmed by 6 bases and J by 7 bases, leaving 13 bases between them. Alopecia areata patients gave lesional scalp punch biopsies and peripheral blood samples. RNA, once extracted, was reverse transcribed into cDNA for use as the sequencing template. Sequenced by immunoSEQ multiplex PCR; TCRdb stores in-frame clones only, minus some. The profile shows around 82,000 clones, roughly 47% of them singletons. This chain uses TRBV29-1 with TRBJ2-1; D may be TRBD2 (6 bases). Source material: NKG2D-high CD8+ T cells sorted from blood. The receptor's source is a human donor with alopecia areata. This CDR3 reads CSVPTSRNEQFF. CDR3 DNA: TGCAGCGTGCCGACTAGTAGGAATGAGCAGTTCTTC.